Listed here are 7 T cell receptor beta chains from one sample, sequenced in a study of graft-versus-host responses after intestinal transplantation. The antigens these receptors bind are not known. The table came from immunoSEQ multiplex PCR; TCRdb's copy has only in-frame clones and leaves some out. Of about 70,000 clones in the sample, roughly 84% are singletons; the top ten hold roughly 0.4%. The starting material was unstimulated CD4+ T cells sorted from spleen or lymph node cells, obtained before transplant. These receptors were taken from a human donor who was the organ donor for an intestinal transplant.

The rearrangement joins TRBV23-1 to TRBJ1-1; D is possibly TRBD1 (5 bases). TRBV23-1 is an ORF, and what it does is uncertain. The CDR3 loop spans 14 amino acids. With 4 bases removed from V and 3 bases from J, the gap between germline ends came to 12 bases. The CDR3: CASSRNQGYTEAFF. CDR3 bases: TGCGCCAGCAGTCGGAATCAGGGATACACTGAAGCTTTCTTT.

The chain couples TRBV10-1 to TRBJ1-2; weak D call: TRBD1 (6 bases). CDR1 is WNHNN, CDR2 SYGVQD, per germline (reference sequence). V shed 0 bases and J shed 7 bases, with 18 bases lying between them. The CDR3 contains 16 residues. As DNA, the CDR3 is TGCGCCAGCAGTGAGTCGAGGGGGACAAAGGATCCTGGCTACACCTTC. Translating it yields CASSESRGTKDPGYTF.

This clone was picked up a small number of times. The chain recombines TRBV5-1 with TRBJ1-2; D unresolved. Trimming removed 0 bases from V and 6 bases from J, with 12 bases in between. Germline V gene sequence: CDR1 SGHRS, CDR2 YFSETQ. CDR3 length: 14 amino acids. Here the CDR3 reads CASSLASGFDGYTF. The CDR3 coding sequence is TGCGCCAGCAGCTTGGCATCGGGGTTCGATGGCTACACCTTC.

The chain couples TRBV7-3 to TRBJ2-2; D might be TRBD2 (5 bases). V lost 0 bases to trimming and J lost 3 bases, with 14 bases between them. The CDR3 covers 17 residues. CDR1 SGHTA and CDR2 FQGTGA come from the germline V gene. Here the CDR3 DNA reads TGTGCCAGCAGCTTAACCGGGATGGGTGGGGACACCGGGGAGCTGTTTTTT. Its protein product is CASSLTGMGGDTGELFF.

V and J are TRBV5-1 and TRBJ2-7; 8 bases align to TRBD1. V was clipped by 4 bases and J by 3 bases; unmatched bases: 9. Germline CDR1 reads SGHRS; CDR2 reads YFSETQ. The CDR3 covers 15 residues. The CDR3 coding sequence is TGCGCCAGCAGCCCAGAGGGACAGGCCTTCTACGAGCAGTACGTC. Translation gives CASSPEGQAFYEQYV.

V usage is TRBV4-2 and J usage is TRBJ2-3; possible D gene TRBD2, 6 bases. Deletions cut 0 bases from V and 3 bases from J, with 13 bases between. The CDR3 is 16 residues long. Germline V gene data show CDR1 as LGHNA and CDR2 as YNFKEQ. CDR3 nucleotides: TGTGCCAGCAGCCAAGAATTCGCGGGGCAAACAGATACGCAGTATTTT. Translation: CASSQEFAGQTDTQYF.

This chain joins TRBV7-3 and TRBJ2-2; weak D call: TRBD2 (5 bases). Trimming took 2 bases from V and 6 from J, leaving 10 bases between them. The germline V gene has CDR1 SGHTA and CDR2 FQGTGA. The CDR3 length is 14 residues. CDR3: CASSLDSRAGELFF. CDR3 coding DNA: TGTGCCAGCAGCTTAGACTCGCGGGCCGGGGAGCTGTTTTTT. Full variable domain (rest looked up from reference TRBV7-3 and TRBJ2-2): GAGVSQTPSNKVTEKGKYVELRCDPISGHTALYWYRQSLGQGPEFLIYFQGTGAADDSGLPNDRFFAVRPEGSVSTLKIQRTERGDSAVYLCASSLDSRAGELFFGEGSRLTVL.